This paragraph reports one T cell receptor beta chain. Its antigen is as yet unknown. This record belongs to a study of cytotoxic CD8 clonotypes in ibrutinib-treated CLL. Regarding the study as a whole: Patients showed higher baseline clonality than age-matched healthy donors, and it tracked circulating CD8+ T-cell counts. Sample timing was unmatched between remission and later-progressing patients; lymph nodes unstudied.

Sequencing sought depths of 1 in 200,000 to 1 in 1 million T cells. Some clones are missing from TCRdb's copy, which holds only in-frame ones; the method was immunoSEQ multiplex PCR. The sample includes over 200,000 clones, just over 70% seen only once; the top ten take approximately 6.3%. The junction had 4 bases not matched to a gene; V was cut back by 5 bases and J by 2 bases. Germline V gene sequence: CDR1 LNHDA, CDR2 SQIVND (reference sequence). The CDR3 contains 14 residues. Sequences were derived from PBMCs, sampled after 12 months of ibrutinib treatment. The clonotype comes from a human donor with chronic lymphocytic leukemia. The chain has TRBV19 and TRBJ2-7; TRBD2 matches 9 bases. CDR3 residues: CASSRASGTYEQYF. The CDR3 coding sequence is TGTGCCAGTAGTCGGGCTAGCGGGACCTACGAGCAGTACTTC.